A selection of T cell receptor beta chains follows, all from one sample in a study of T cell changes during pregnancy in multiple sclerosis. Data came from immunoSEQ multiplex PCR; TCRdb stores just in-frame clones and leaves some out. This repertoire shows about 85,000 clones, approximately 91% found once; its top ten account for approximately 2.4%. Sequencing used peripheral blood, obtained in the first trimester of pregnancy. These receptors were collected from a female donor with multiple sclerosis, enrolled in a pregnancy study. The CDR3 runs from the conserved cysteine through the conserved F or W. A D gene is named only where the DNA matches it firmly. The size field is filled for only some rows; it gives once, few, many or a size class.

NA	TRBJ2-1	TRBV5-1	NA	CASSLVPPYNEQFF	TGCGCCAGCAGCTTGGTCCCTCCCTACAATGAGCAGTTCTTC
TRBD1	TRBJ2-3	TRBV6-4	NA	CASSQKGQTSTDTQYF	TGTGCCAGCAGTCAAAAGGGACAGACAAGCACAGATACGCAGTATTTT
TRBD1	TRBJ1-2	TRBV6-5	NA	CASSYGSGTDYGYTF	TGTGCCAGCAGTTACGGATCCGGGACAGACTATGGCTACACCTTC
NA	TRBJ2-6	TRBV5-1	NA	CASSENSGANVLTF	TGCGCCAGCAGCGAGAACTCTGGGGCCAACGTCCTGACTTTC
TRBD1	TRBJ2-1	TRBV29-1	NA	CSVDRVGAGGQFF	TGCAGCGTGGACAGGGTGGGGGCCGGGGGGCAGTTCTTC
NA	TRBJ1-3	TRBV30	NA	CASQSLRRVGGSGNTIYF	TGTGCCTCCCAATCCCTCAGACGGGTTGGAGGCTCTGGAAACACCATATATTTT
NA	TRBJ1-2	TRBV11-2	NA	CASSLRQGAGGYTF	TGTGCCAGCAGCTTAAGGCAGGGAGCGGGTGGCTACACCTTC
NA	TRBJ2-7	TRBV18	NA	CASSPKIPGGNTYEQYF	TGTGCCAGCTCACCAAAAATCCCCGGAGGCAACACCTACGAGCAGTACTTC
TRBD2	TRBJ2-1	TRBV19	once	CASSTVAGGPKWNEQFF	TGTGCCAGTAGTACCGTAGCGGGGGGCCCAAAGTGGAATGAGCAGTTCTTC
NA	TRBJ1-1	TRBV30	few	CASHRVGGEAFF	TGTGCCTCGCATCGAGTGGGGGGTGAAGCTTTCTTT
NA	TRBJ2-3	TRBV7-3	NA	CASSRGQPGGDTQYF	TGTGCCAGCAGCCGAGGACAGCCCGGTGGCGATACGCAGTATTTT
TRBD1	TRBJ1-2	TRBV6-6	NA	CASSYEQGRPGYTF	TGTGCCAGCAGTTACGAACAGGGGAGGCCGGGCTACACCTTC
NA	TRBJ1-1	TRBV27	NA	CASSSLTTEAFF	TGTGCCAGCAGTTCATTAACAACTGAAGCTTTCTTT
NA	TRBJ1-2	TRBV7-2	NA	CASSLYRENYGYTF	TGTGCCAGCAGCTTATACAGGGAAAACTATGGCTACACCTTC
NA	TRBJ1-5	TRBV27	NA	CASRSSSPYSNQPQHF	TGTGCCAGCAGGAGCTCCTCTCCCTATAGCAATCAGCCCCAGCATTTT
NA	TRBJ1-2	TRBV5-1	NA	CASSLGGKSTF	TGCGCCAGCAGCTTGGGGGGCAAATCAACCTTC
TRBD1	TRBJ1-2	TRBV6-5	few	CASRTGGGYTF	TGTGCCAGCAGGACAGGGGGAGGCTACACCTTC
NA	TRBJ1-1	TRBV27	NA	CASSLSVSDQGTEAFF	TGTGCCAGCAGTTTATCGGTCTCGGACCAGGGCACTGAAGCTTTCTTT
NA	TRBJ1-1	TRBV29-1	NA	CSVTGRTDTEAFF	TGCAGCGTAACAGGGCGAACGGACACTGAAGCTTTCTTT
TRBD2	TRBJ2-7	TRBV6-1	NA	CASTTAGAEYEQYF	TGTGCCAGCACGACAGCGGGAGCAGAGTACGAGCAGTACTTC
TRBD2	TRBJ2-5	TRBV29-1	NA	CSARRASGREETQYF	TGCAGCGCCCGACGCGCTAGCGGGAGGGAAGAGACCCAGTACTTC
NA	TRBJ1-2	TRBV29-1	NA	CSVVPWEGLYGYTF	TGCAGCGTCGTACCCTGGGAGGGGCTCTATGGCTACACCTTC